These T cell receptor beta chains were read from a single sample in a study of cytomegalovirus exposure and HLA in healthy donors. Measured with immunoSEQ multiplex PCR; TCRdb has only the in-frame clones, and not every one. This sample has about 110,000 clones; 55% to 85% occur once, and the top ten carry 7.8%. The sample taken for sequencing was PBMCs. These receptor sequences come from a man younger than 40 in good health and CMV-seronegative. The CDR3 runs from the conserved cysteine through the conserved F or W. The D gene is left open where the match is weak. The listing skips clone size in some rows; elsewhere it reads once, few, many or a size class.

CDR3: CASSGQAGQPQHF
DNA: TGTGCCAGCAGTGGGCAGGCGGGGCAGCCCCAGCATTTT
D: .
V: TRBV28
size: few
J: TRBJ1-5

CDR3: CASSLLDRAGGYTF
DNA: TGTGCCAGCAGCCTCCTCGACAGGGCAGGCGGCTACACCTTC
D: TRBD1
V: TRBV7-9
size: few
J: TRBJ1-2

CDR3: CASSSDSKNSPLHF
DNA: TGTGCCAGCAGCTCGGACAGTAAGAATTCACCCCTCCACTTT
D: .
V: TRBV7-3
size: few
J: TRBJ1-6

CDR3: CSAREEGYTF
DNA: TGCAGTGCTAGGGAGGAGGGCTACACCTTC
D: .
V: TRBV20-1
size: once
J: TRBJ1-2

CDR3: CASSSTGLGYGYTF
DNA: TGTGCCAGCAGTTCGACAGGGTTAGGCTATGGCTACACCTTC
D: TRBD1
V: TRBV6-1
size: few
J: TRBJ1-2

CDR3: CASSPGLHQETQYF
DNA: TGCGCCAGCAGCCCGGGACTCCACCAAGAGACCCAGTACTTC
D: .
V: TRBV5-1
size: .
J: TRBJ2-5

CDR3: CASSLQGQSSYEQYF
DNA: TGCGCCAGCAGCTTGCAGGGACAGTCCTCCTACGAGCAGTACTTC
D: TRBD1
V: TRBV5-1
size: .
J: TRBJ2-7

CDR3: CASSVGGNNSPLHF
DNA: TGTGCCAGCAGCGTTGGGGGGAATAATTCACCCCTCCACTTT
D: .
V: TRBV9
size: .
J: TRBJ1-6

CDR3: CASSLGDSGANVLTF
DNA: TGTGCCAGCAGCTTGGGAGACTCTGGGGCCAACGTCCTGACTTTC
D: .
V: TRBV7-9
size: once
J: TRBJ2-6

CDR3: CASSLKQGAGKNIQYF
DNA: TGTGCCAGCAGTTTGAAACAGGGGGCTGGCAAAAACATTCAGTACTTC
D: TRBD1
V: TRBV28
size: .
J: TRBJ2-4

CDR3: CAINPPRSYEQYF
DNA: TGTGCCATCAACCCCCCTAGGTCCTACGAGCAGTACTTC
D: .
V: TRBV28
size: .
J: TRBJ2-7

CDR3: CASGGQGLSNEQFF
DNA: TGTGCCAGCGGAGGACAGGGGCTATCGAATGAGCAGTTCTTC
D: TRBD1
V: TRBV6-1
size: .
J: TRBJ2-1

CDR3: CAGSETANTGELFF
DNA: TGTGCCGGGTCGGAGACAGCGAACACCGGGGAGCTGTTTTTT
D: .
V: TRBV7-9
size: once
J: TRBJ2-2

CDR3: CASSSRQGRIETQYF
DNA: TGTGCCAGCAGCTCCCGACAGGGAAGGATAGAGACCCAGTACTTC
D: TRBD1
V: TRBV7-9
size: .
J: TRBJ2-5

CDR3: CASSLAGTGEKTQYF
DNA: TGTGCCAGCAGCTTAGCGGGGACAGGGGAAAAGACCCAGTACTTC
D: TRBD1
V: TRBV7-7
size: .
J: TRBJ2-5

CDR3: CASSDVGTSGRGGQYF
DNA: TGCGCCAGCAGTGACGTTGGGACTAGCGGGAGAGGCGGGCAGTACTTC
D: TRBD2
V: TRBV10-1
size: .
J: TRBJ2-7

CDR3: CASDSSAGQGSYEQYF
DNA: TGTGCCAGCGACTCCTCAGCCGGACAGGGCTCCTACGAGCAGTACTTC
D: TRBD1
V: TRBV28
size: .
J: TRBJ2-7

CDR3: CASSLGTSGGTQYF
DNA: TGTGCCAGCAGCCTCGGGACAAGTGGTGGTACGCAGTATTTT
D: .
V: TRBV7-7
size: once
J: TRBJ2-3

CDR3: CAWSVGDRWRETQYF
DNA: TGTGCCTGGAGTGTAGGGGACAGGTGGAGGGAGACCCAGTACTTC
D: TRBD1
V: TRBV30
size: .
J: TRBJ2-5

CDR3: CSVEGLESINEQFF
DNA: TGCAGCGTTGAGGGACTAGAATCTATCAATGAGCAGTTCTTC
D: TRBD2
V: TRBV29-1
size: .
J: TRBJ2-1